Listed here are 25 T cell receptor beta chains from one sample, sequenced in a study of identical twins. TCRdb re-analysed the 5' RACE reads in MiXCR, keeping a single row per CDR3 protein. The data hold 750,000 to 950,000 distinct CDR3 sequences, with roughly 12% observed a single time. The sample also formed part of further work on yellow fever vaccine responses in identical twins.

Sequencing was performed on PBMCs. These receptors all come from a woman under 30 in good health.

There are a few counts of this clonotype. The V call is TRBV12-3 or TRBV12-4, the J call TRBJ1-1; 10 bases line up with TRBD1. The CDR3 spans 13 residues. The V segment lost 11 bases and the J segment 4 bases; nucleotides outside the gene matches: 7. CDR3 protein: CAGRQGAATEAFF. CDR3 sequence (DNA): TGTGCCGGACGACAGGGGGCTGCCACTGAAGCTTTCTTT.

This clonotype was counted only a few times. Germline is not matched at one junction end, which may reflect a read error. The gene calls are TRBV5-6 and TRBJ1-1, with 9 bases that match TRBD1. The length of the CDR3 is 15 residues. Germline V lookup: CDR1 SGHDT, CDR2 YYEEEE. CDR3: CASSLVDRGNTEAFF. The CDR3 DNA reads TGTGCCAGCAGTTTGGTGGACAGGGGGAACACTGAAGCTTTCTTT.

The chain recombines TRBV12-3 or TRBV12-4 with TRBJ1-2; D ambiguous. V was pared by 7 bases and J by 4 bases, with 19 bases between. This CDR3 region has 15 residues. The CDR3 here is CASIWVGLSSYGYTF. CDR3 coding DNA: TGTGCCAGCATCTGGGTAGGGCTATCATCCTATGGCTACACCTTC.

This clonotype was recorded at least ten times. This chain links TRBV2 with TRBJ1-1; D is unclear. Looked up from germline, CDR1 is SNHLY and CDR2 is FYNNEI. The CDR3 is 17 amino acids. Trimming pared 3 bases from V and 4 bases from J, leaving 21 bases between. CDR3 DNA sequence: TGTGCCAGCAGTGATTTCGGTCTACTGGGCGGCGGCACTGAAGCTTTCTTT. Translated, it gives CASSDFGLLGGGTEAFF. Drawing the rest from reference TRBV2 and TRBJ1-1, the complete variable domain is EPEVTQTPSHQVTQMGQEVILRCVPISNHLYFYWYRQILGQKVEFLVSFYNNEISEKSEIFDDQFSVERPDGSNFTLKIRSTKLEDSAMYFCASSDFGLLGGGTEAFFGQGTRLTVV.

This clonotype occurred once. The J gene is TRBJ2-3, the V gene TRBV24-1; 14 nucleotides line up with TRBD2. Looked up from germline, CDR1 is KGHDR and CDR2 is SFDVKD. CDR3 length: 18 amino acids. The junction had 7 bases not matched to a gene; V was cut back by 3 bases and J by 3 bases. The CDR3 DNA reads TGTGCCACCAGTGATGTCCCGGGACTAGCGGGAGAGACAGATACGCAGTATTTT. It codes for CATSDVPGLAGETDTQYF.

This clonotype was counted ten times or more. The chain uses TRBV5-1 and TRBJ2-1; 8 positions match TRBD2. This CDR3 is 16 amino acids long. The V segment lost 0 bases and the J segment 3 bases; nucleotides outside the gene matches: 5. Germline loops: CDR1 SGHRS, CDR2 YFSETQ. The CDR3 nucleotides read TGCGCCAGCAGCTTGGCCGCCACTAGCGGCTACAATGAGCAGTTCTTC. The encoded protein is CASSLAATSGYNEQFF.

In this sample, this clonotype turned up a few times. CDR3 DNA: TGTGCCAGCAGCCCCGGGGAGGGACAGATCTACGAGCAGTACTTC. Its translation: CASSPGEGQIYEQYF. The chain couples TRBV25-1 to TRBJ2-7; D may be TRBD1 or TRBD2 (7 bases each). The CDR3 covers 15 residues. Trimming stripped 6 bases from V and 3 bases from J, with 18 bases between. The germline gives CDR1 MGHDK, CDR2 SYGVNS.

The chain uses TRBV29-1 and TRBJ2-1; the D call may be TRBD1 or TRBD2 (5 bases each). V lost 2 bases and J 9 bases, leaving 11 bases between the germline ends. The length of the CDR3 is 12 residues. Germline loops: CDR1 SQVTM, CDR2 ANQGSEA. CDR3 protein: CSVETSGREQFF. DNA of the CDR3: TGCAGCGTTGAAACGTCGGGGCGTGAGCAGTTCTTC.

V and J are TRBV20-1 and TRBJ2-7; 9 bases match TRBD1. Germline loops: CDR1 DFQATT, CDR2 SNEGSKA (reference sequence). The CDR3 has 15 residues. V shed 1 base and J 5 bases; nucleotides not matched to a gene: 9. CDR3 in amino acids: CSARVGGTGWDEQYV. CDR3 nucleotide sequence: TGCAGTGCTAGAGTTGGGGGGACAGGGTGGGACGAGCAGTACGTC.

This clonotype was found a few times. CDR3 nucleotides: TGTGCCAGCAGTTTAGTTTCCGGACTAGCGATCCACGAGCAGTACTTC. This codes for CASSLVSGLAIHEQYF. V and J are TRBV12-3 or TRBV12-4 and TRBJ2-7; 9 nucleotides align to TRBD2. This CDR3 is 16 amino acids long. J was trimmed by 5 bases and V by 1 base; bases with no gene match: 9.

CDR3 sequence reads: CASSFGTSFSGNTIYF. In nucleotides, the CDR3 is TGCGCCAGCAGCTTCGGGACATCCTTTTCTGGAAACACCATATATTTT. The chain uses TRBV5-1 and TRBJ1-3; a weak D match, TRBD1 (6 bases). This CDR3 is 16 amino acids long. Per germline, CDR1 SGHRS and CDR2 YFSETQ. V shed 2 bases and J shed 1 base, with 13 bases lying between them.

The sample holds a few counts of this clonotype. The rearrangement joins TRBV12-3 or TRBV12-4 to TRBJ2-1; TRBD2 aligns across 9 bases. V was pared by 5 bases and J by 10 bases, with 9 bases of the junction left unmatched. CDR3 size: 14 residues. CDR3 DNA sequence: TGTGCCAGCAGTCGACAATCAGCGGGGGGAGAGCAGTTCTTC. Its protein product is CASSRQSAGGEQFF.

V is TRBV2 and J is TRBJ2-5; D might be TRBD1 (5 bases). The germline gives CDR1 SNHLY, CDR2 FYNNEI. This CDR3 region has 13 residues. The V end lost 6 bases, the J end lost 4 bases, and 12 bases lay between the germline ends. The CDR3 DNA reads TGTGCCAGCAGCACAAACAGGAGAGAGACCCAGTACTTC. Translating it yields CASSTNRRETQYF. Full variable domain (remainder filled in from reference TRBV2 and TRBJ2-5): EPEVTQTPSHQVTQMGQEVILRCVPISNHLYFYWYRQILGQKVEFLVSFYNNEISEKSEIFDDQFSVERPDGSNFTLKIRSTKLEDSAMYFCASSTNRRETQYFGPGTRLLVL.

The chain links TRBV5-1 to TRBJ2-1; 16 positions match TRBD2. The CDR3 is 19 residues long. Germline V CDR1 and CDR2: SGHRS, YFSETQ. Losses at the gene ends were 4 bases for V and 1 base for J; bases not matched to a gene: 8. CDR3 nucleotide sequence: TGCGCCAGCAGCCCGGTGGGACTAGCGGGAGGGCCTTCCTACAATGAGCAGTTCTTC. Protein sequence: CASSPVGLAGGPSYNEQFF.

This clonotype appeared many times. This chain joins TRBV12-3 or TRBV12-4 and TRBJ2-1; 8 bases fit TRBD2. V shed 1 base and J 2 bases; nucleotides not matched to a gene: 1. The CDR3 extends over 15 amino acids. In DNA, the CDR3 is TGTGCCAGCAGTTTAGTAGCGGGACCCTACAATGAGCAGTTCTTC. Translating it yields CASSLVAGPYNEQFF.

This chain joins TRBV6-1 and TRBJ1-5, with D uncertain. There are 13 residues in the CDR3. V lost 6 bases, J lost 3 bases, and 9 bases lay in between. Germline lookup yields CDR1 MNHNS and CDR2 SASEGT. The CDR3 region is CASSPVYNQPQHF. The CDR3 DNA reads TGTGCCAGCAGCCCCGTGTACAATCAGCCCCAGCATTTT.

This clonotype was detected a few times. V gene TRBV5-1 combines with J gene TRBJ2-3; possible D gene TRBD1, 6 bases. The CDR3 has 14 residues. CDR1 and CDR2 from the germline V gene are SGHRS and YFSETQ. The V end lost 2 bases, the J end lost 8 bases, and 15 bases lay between the germline ends. CDR3 protein: CASSLLDLRGTQYF. DNA for the CDR3: TGCGCCAGCAGCTTATTGGACCTCAGGGGTACGCAGTATTTT.

The chain has TRBV6-4 and TRBJ2-7; D uncertain. Germline V gene data show CDR1 as MRHNA and CDR2 as SNTAGT. Trimming took off 2 bases at V and 0 bases at J, with 5 bases between the two ends. CDR3 length equals 13 residues. For the CDR3, the DNA is TGTGCCAGCAGTGACAGATACTCCTACGAGCAGTACTTC. It codes for CASSDRYSYEQYF.

A few counts support this clonotype. The rearrangement joins TRBV15 to TRBJ1-5, with 8 bases identical to TRBD1. The V and J ends lost 7 bases and 1 base, in that order; junction bases with no gene match: 3. The CDR3 runs to 14 residues. Germline values: CDR1 LNHNV, CDR2 YYDKDF (reference sequence). The CDR3 region is CATTRTGSNQPQHF. The CDR3 DNA reads TGTGCCACCACGCGGACAGGGAGCAATCAGCCCCAGCATTTT.

The rearrangement uses TRBV27 and TRBJ2-1; 9 nucleotides agree with TRBD2. The germline CDR1 and CDR2 sequences are MNHEY and SMNVEV (reference sequence). Trimming cost V 3 bases and J 7 bases; bases outside gene matches: 19. This CDR3 spans 19 amino acids. CDR3 nucleotide sequence: TGTGCCAGCAGTTTTTTTCCGGGACTAGCTTCCCTTTGGCTTAATGAGCAGTTCTTC. The encoded protein is CASSFFPGLASLWLNEQFF.

This clonotype was found a few times. This chain links TRBV27 with TRBJ2-1; TRBD1 is a possible D gene (6 bases). CDR1 is MNHEY, CDR2 SMNVEV, per germline (reference sequence). The CDR3 sequence is 16 residues long. V lost 5 bases and J 5 bases, leaving 19 bases between the germline ends. The CDR3 DNA reads as TGTGCCAGCAGTCCCCTTTCAGGGGTGATCAACAATGAGCAGTTCTTC. This encodes CASSPLSGVINNEQFF.

This clonotype was recorded many times. V usage is TRBV5-1 and J usage is TRBJ1-1; 8 nucleotides match TRBD1. The junction had 7 bases not matched to a gene; V was cut back by 4 bases and J by 2 bases. Germline CDR1 SGHRS, CDR2 YFSETQ. The CDR3 consists of 15 residues. DNA for the CDR3: TGCGCCAGCAGCCTCCAGACAGGGGTAAACACTGAAGCTTTCTTT. This gives the protein CASSLQTGVNTEAFF.

The V gene is TRBV25-1, the J gene TRBJ2-7; 9 bases map to TRBD2. The CDR3 runs to 17 residues. Germline V gives CDR1 MGHDK, CDR2 SYGVNS. The junction had 11 bases not matched to a gene; V was cut back by 2 bases and J by 3 bases. The CDR3 nucleotides are TGTGCCAGCAGTGAAGCAGGGGCACGCGGGAGGGTCTACGAGCAGTACTTC. It encodes CASSEAGARGRVYEQYF.

This clonotype was detected only a few times. V usage is TRBV2 and J usage is TRBJ2-2, with 11 nucleotides matching TRBD2. Germline CDR1 reads SNHLY; CDR2 reads FYNNEI. Trimming took 7 bases from V and 4 from J; bases not matched to a gene: 8. The CDR3 spans 16 residues. The chain's CDR3 is CASTSGGISVTGELFF. CDR3 nucleotide sequence: TGTGCCAGCACTAGCGGGGGGATATCGGTCACCGGGGAGCTGTTTTTT.

The chain carries TRBV9 and TRBJ2-3; 13 positions agree with TRBD2. The CDR3 runs 16 residues. V dropped 3 bases and J dropped 2; count of bases not matched to a gene: 3. The germline V gene has CDR1 SGDLS and CDR2 YYNGEE. DNA for the CDR3: TGTGCCAGCAGCGAGGGACTAGCGGGATACACAGATACGCAGTATTTT. This translates into CASSEGLAGYTDTQYF.